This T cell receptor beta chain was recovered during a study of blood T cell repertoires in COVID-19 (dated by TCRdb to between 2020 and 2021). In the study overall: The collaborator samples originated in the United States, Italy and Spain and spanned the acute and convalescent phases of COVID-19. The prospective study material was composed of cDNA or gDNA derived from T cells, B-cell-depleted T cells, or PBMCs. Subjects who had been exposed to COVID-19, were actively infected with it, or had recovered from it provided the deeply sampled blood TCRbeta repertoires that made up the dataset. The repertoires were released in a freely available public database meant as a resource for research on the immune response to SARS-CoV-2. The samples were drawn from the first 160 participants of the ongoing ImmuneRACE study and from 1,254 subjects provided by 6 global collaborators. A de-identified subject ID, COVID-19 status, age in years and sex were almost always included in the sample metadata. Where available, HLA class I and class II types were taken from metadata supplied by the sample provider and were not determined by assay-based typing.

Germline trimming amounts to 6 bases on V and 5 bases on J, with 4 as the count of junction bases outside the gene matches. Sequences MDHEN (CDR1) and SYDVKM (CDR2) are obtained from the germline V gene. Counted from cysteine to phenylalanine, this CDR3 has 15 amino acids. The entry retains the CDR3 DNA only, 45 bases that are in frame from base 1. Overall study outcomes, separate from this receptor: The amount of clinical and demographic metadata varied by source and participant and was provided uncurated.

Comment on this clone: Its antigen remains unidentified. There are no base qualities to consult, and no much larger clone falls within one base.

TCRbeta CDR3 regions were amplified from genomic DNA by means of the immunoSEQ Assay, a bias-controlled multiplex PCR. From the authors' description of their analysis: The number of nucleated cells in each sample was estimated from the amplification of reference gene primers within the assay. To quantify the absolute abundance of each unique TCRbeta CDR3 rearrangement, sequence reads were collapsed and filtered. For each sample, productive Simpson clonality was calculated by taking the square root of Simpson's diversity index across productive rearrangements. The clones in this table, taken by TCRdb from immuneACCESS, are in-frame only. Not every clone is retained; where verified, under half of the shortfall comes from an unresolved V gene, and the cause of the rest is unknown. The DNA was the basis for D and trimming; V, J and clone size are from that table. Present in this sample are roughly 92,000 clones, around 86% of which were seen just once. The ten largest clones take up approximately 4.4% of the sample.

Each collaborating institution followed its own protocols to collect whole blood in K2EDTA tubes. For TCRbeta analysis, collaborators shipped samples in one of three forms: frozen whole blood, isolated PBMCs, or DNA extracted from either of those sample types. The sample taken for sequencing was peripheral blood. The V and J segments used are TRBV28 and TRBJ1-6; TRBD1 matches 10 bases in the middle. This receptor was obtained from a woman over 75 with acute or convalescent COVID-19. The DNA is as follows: TGTGCCAGCAGGGAGGGGACAGGGGATAATTCACCCCTCCACTTT. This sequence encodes CASREGTGDNSPLHF.